The 29 T cell receptor beta chains below come from one sample, sequenced in a study of CD8+ T cells in alopecia areata. RNA extraction was followed by reverse transcription into cDNA, which acted as the sequencing template. The repertoire was sequenced with immunoSEQ multiplex PCR; TCRdb's copy has only in-frame clones and lacks some. Altogether more than 90,000 clones were found in the sample, and no singletons occur. The sequenced material came from lesional skin. The receptor source for this set is a C3H/HeJ mouse with alopecia areata. Mouse strain MHC haplotype: H2-k.

The sample holds a few counts of this clone. Germline and genes: mouse. The CDR3 extends 4 residues past the end of the read, so its final part is completed from the germline J gene. This chain uses TRBV1 with TRBJ2-7, with 12 bases aligning to TRBD2. The J segment lost 3 bases and the V segment lost 3 bases, leaving 6 bases of the junction unmatched. This CDR3 comprises 16 residues. CDR1 is NSQYPW, CDR2 LRSPGD, per germline (reference sequence). CDR3 protein: CTCSALGLGGFYEQYF. The CDR3 DNA, read in part, is TGCACCTGCAGTGCCCTGGGACTGGGGGGTTTCTAT. Looking up the rest from reference TRBV1 and TRBJ2-7 gives the full variable domain: VTLLEQNPRWRLVPRGQAVNLRCILKNSQYPWMSWYQQDLQKQLQWLFTLRSPGDKEVKSLPGADYLATRVTDTELRLQVANMSQGRTLYCTCSALGLGGFYEQYFGPGTRLTVL.

This clone was observed a few times. The listed genes are named as in mouse. The CDR3 end lies 4 residues beyond the end of the read and is filled in from the germline J gene. The rearrangement uses TRBV1 and TRBJ1-1; weak D call: TRBD1 (6 bases). This CDR3 is 14 amino acids long. Germline CDR1 and CDR2: NSQYPW and LRSPGD (reference sequence). CDR3 amino acids: CTCSALGGAGEVFF. The part of the CDR3 DNA that was read is TGCACCTGCAGTGCATTGGGGGGCGCGGGA.

On this clone: Gene names and germline match the mouse. Read coverage stops 4 residues before the CDR3 terminus; the germline J gene supplies the remainder. The V gene is TRBV19, the J gene TRBJ1-2; D is unresolved. Trimming stripped 2 bases from V and 0 bases from J, with 8 bases between. Germline V lookup: CDR1 FNHDT, CDR2 SITEND (reference sequence). The CDR3 sequence is 14 residues long. The CDR3 loop is CASSIRSTNSDYTF. The DNA read from the CDR3 is TGTGCCAGCAGTATCAGGTCCACAAACTCC. Complete variable domain (other parts from reference TRBV19 and TRBJ1-2): GGIITQTPKFLIGQEGQKLTLKCQQNFNHDTMYWYRQDSGKGLRLIYYSITENDLQKGDLSEGYDASREKKSSFSLTVTSAQKNEMAVFLCASSIRSTNSDYTFGSGTRLLVI.

There are many counts of this clone. Gene names refer to mouse genes. The read gets to within 4 residues of the CDR3 end, and the germline J gene fills in the rest. This rearrangement joins TRBV19 to TRBJ2-5; 10 bases line up with TRBD2. The CDR3 length is 14 residues. J gave up 3 bases and V 2 bases, and 0 bases lay outside the gene matches. The germline gives CDR1 FNHDT, CDR2 SITEND (reference sequence). The CDR3 bases that were read are TGTGCCAGCAGTATGGGACTGGGGCAAGAC. This translates into CASSMGLGQD. In full, the CDR3 is CASSMGLGQDTQYF. The full variable domain, its missing parts supplied by reference TRBV19 and TRBJ2-5, is GGIITQTPKFLIGQEGQKLTLKCQQNFNHDTMYWYRQDSGKGLRLIYYSITENDLQKGDLSEGYDASREKKSSFSLTVTSAQKNEMAVFLCASSMGLGQDTQYFGPGTRLLVL.

This clone has only a few counts. The genes are named according to mouse. The observed sequence ends 4 residues before the CDR3 terminus, with the missing tail filled in from the germline J gene. The chain carries TRBV13-2 and TRBJ2-2, with D possibly matching TRBD2 (6 bases). Trimming pared 0 bases from V and 3 bases from J, leaving 6 bases between. The CDR3 length is 14 residues. CDR1 and CDR2 from the germline V gene are NNHNN and SYGAGS (reference sequence). The sequenced CDR3 bases are TGTGCCAGCGGTGATGGGGGGGACACCGGG. Its protein product is CASGDGGDTG. The entire CDR3 sequence reads CASGDGGDTGQLYF.

This clone was detected a few times. Gene names refer to mouse genes. Read coverage stops 4 residues before the CDR3 terminus; the germline J gene supplies the remainder. The chain combines TRBV1 with TRBJ2-1, with 10 bases aligning to TRBD1. This CDR3 contains 17 residues. With V trimmed by 0 bases and J by 3 bases, 5 bases remained unmatched. Germline V gene sequence: CDR1 NSQYPW, CDR2 LRSPGD (reference sequence). The CDR3 is CTCSADRGDRGYAEQFF. The CDR3 DNA, read in part, is TGCACCTGCAGTGCAGATCGTGGGGACAGGGGCTATGCT.

Ten or more counts support this clone. TCRdb gives a protein that differs at residue 12 from what the DNA encodes, so the protein here is translated from the DNA. Germline and genes here are mouse. The read terminates 3 residues before the CDR3 end, so the remaining end is supplied by the germline J gene. The chain links TRBV13-3 to TRBJ1-3; D is perhaps TRBD1 (6 bases). Germline V CDR1 and CDR2: NNHDY, SYVADS. V was pared by 4 bases and J by 0 bases, with 11 bases between. The CDR3 has 15 residues. The CDR3 DNA, read in part, is TGTGCCAGCAGTCCCCGGGACAATTCTGGAAATACG. Its protein is CASSPRDNSGNT. The CDR3 in full is CASSPRDNSGNTLYF.

This clone was counted between two and nine times. The genes are named according to mouse. The CDR3 end falls 4 residues outside the read, so it is completed with the germline J gene. This rearrangement joins TRBV13-1 to TRBJ2-7; D call uncertain. The CDR3 runs to 14 residues. Germline lookup yields CDR1 NSHNY and CDR2 SYGAGN. Trimming removed 0 bases at V and 3 bases at J, with 10 bases between. CDR3 sequence reads: CASSDAGRIYEQYF. The CDR3 bases that were read are TGTGCCAGCAGTGATGCAGGCAGAATCTAT.

With regard to this clone: Each gene name is a mouse one. The CDR3 goes on 4 residues after the read ends, and that part is filled in from the germline J gene. The J gene is TRBJ1-4, the V gene TRBV1, with D possibly TRBD1 on 5 matching bases. Germline V gene data show CDR1 as NSQYPW and CDR2 as LRSPGD (reference sequence). This CDR3 has 14 amino acids. The CDR3 sequence is CTCSADRVPERLFF. Partial CDR3 DNA: TGCACCTGCAGTGCAGACAGGGTGCCCGAA. Full variable domain (remainder filled in from reference TRBV1 and TRBJ1-4): VTLLEQNPRWRLVPRGQAVNLRCILKNSQYPWMSWYQQDLQKQLQWLFTLRSPGDKEVKSLPGADYLATRVTDTELRLQVANMSQGRTLYCTCSADRVPERLFFGHGTKLSVL.

This clone was seen more than once but under ten times. Gene names are mouse gene names. Sequencing ends 4 residues short of the CDR3 end; the germline J gene provides the rest. The chain combines TRBV13-3 with TRBJ1-4; TRBD1 matches at 10 bases. This CDR3 spans 15 amino acids. Germline V gene sequence: CDR1 NNHDY, CDR2 SYVADS. The J segment lost 3 bases and the V segment lost 5 bases, leaving 4 bases of the junction unmatched. This CDR3 is CASRRQGAANERLFF. CDR3 DNA (partial): TGTGCCAGCAGGAGACAGGGGGCGGCCAACGAA.

This clone was seen only a few times. The genes are named according to mouse. The sequence runs out 4 residues before the end of the CDR3; the remainder is reconstructed from the germline J gene. V and J are TRBV13-2 and TRBJ2-3; 11 bases line up with TRBD2. CDR1 and CDR2 from the germline V gene are NNHNN and SYGAGS (reference sequence). The V and J ends lost 5 bases and 0 bases, in that order; junction bases with no gene match: 2. The CDR3 sequence is 15 residues long. The CDR3 sequence is CASGGLGDSAETLYF. The DNA read from the CDR3 is TGTGCCAGCGGGGGACTGGGGGATAGTGCAGAA.

This clone was detected only a few times. Gene labels here are mouse ones. The CDR3 DNA, read in part, is TGCACCTGCAGTCCGGGACAGCCAAACACA. Translation gives CTCSPGQPNT. The complete CDR3 sequence is CTCSPGQPNTEVFF. The J gene is TRBJ1-1, the V gene TRBV1, with 7 bases identical to TRBD1. The sequence runs out 4 residues before the end of the CDR3; the remainder is reconstructed from the germline J gene. Looked up from germline, CDR1 is NSQYPW and CDR2 is LRSPGD (reference sequence). The CDR3 covers 14 residues. The ends lost 5 bases at V and 0 bases at J; junction bases unmatched: 3.

This clone was observed a handful of times. The gene symbols are mouse symbols. CDR3 region: CASSDPQANTGQLYF. The CDR3 DNA, read in part, is TGTGCCAGCAGTGACCCTCAGGCAAACACCGGG. The chain employs TRBV13-3 and TRBJ2-2, with D uncertain. Read coverage stops 4 residues before the CDR3 terminus; the germline J gene supplies the remainder. V was pared by 2 bases and J by 0 bases, with 8 bases between. This CDR3 is built from 15 residues. Germline CDR1 and CDR2: NNHDY and SYVADS.

This clone was observed a handful of times. Any gene name here is a mouse gene name. The read terminates 4 residues ahead of where the CDR3 ends, so the germline J gene completes it. V gene TRBV19 combines with J gene TRBJ2-1; 9 positions match TRBD2. In germline, CDR1 is FNHDT, CDR2 SITEND (reference sequence). J gave up 2 bases and V 2 bases, and 8 bases lay outside the gene matches. The CDR3 consists of 17 residues. CDR3 DNA (partial): TGTGCCAGCAGTATGGGGGATTGGGGGGGCGACTATGCT. Protein: CASSMGDWGGDYA. The CDR3 as a whole reads CASSMGDWGGDYAEQFF.

As for this clone: The genes and germline here are from mouse. This chain's CDR3 is CASSVDRRGDTQYF. The sequenced part of the CDR3 DNA is TGTGCCAGCAGTGTTGACAGGAGGGGCGAC. The chain recombines TRBV13-3 with TRBJ2-5; tentatively, D is TRBD1 (6 bases). The CDR3 is cut off 4 residues early in the read; its end comes from the germline J gene. Germline V gene data show CDR1 as NNHDY and CDR2 as SYVADS. The length of the CDR3 is 14 residues.

This clone was recorded at least ten times. The genes and germline here are from mouse. The CDR3 end lies 4 residues beyond the end of the read and is filled in from the germline J gene. The chain uses TRBV13-3 and TRBJ1-4, with a tentative D call TRBD1 (6 bases). The germline V gene encodes CDR1 NNHDY and CDR2 SYVADS. V was pared by 5 bases and J by 2 bases, with 10 bases between. This CDR3 contains 14 residues. The sequenced part of the CDR3 DNA is TGTGCCAGCAGGGCAGGGGACTCCAACGAA. Translating gives CASRAGDSNE. The whole CDR3 reads CASRAGDSNERLFF.

This clone was observed a handful of times. At residue 12, TCRdb's protein is not the same as the translated DNA, so the protein here was read from the DNA. Gene and germline names: mouse. The read terminates 3 residues ahead of where the CDR3 ends, so the germline J gene completes it. This sequence joins TRBV1 and TRBJ1-3, with TRBD1 matching over 7 bases. V was clipped by 4 bases and J by 0 bases; unmatched bases: 3. Germline V CDR1 and CDR2: NSQYPW, LRSPGD (reference sequence). This CDR3 is 15 amino acids long. CDR3 bases read: TGCACCTGCAGTGTGGACAGGCTTTCTGGAAATACG. It codes for CTCSVDRLSGNT. The complete CDR3 sequence is CTCSVDRLSGNTLYF.

This clone has a handful of counts. Germline and genes: mouse. Read data end 4 residues before the CDR3 end; the end is taken from the germline J gene. The chain recombines TRBV13-1 with TRBJ2-2; D possibly corresponds to TRBD1 (6 bases). Germline CDR1 is NSHNY and CDR2 is SYGAGN. Trimming removed 10 bases at V and 1 base at J, with 14 bases between. The CDR3 runs 14 residues. The part of the CDR3 DNA that was read is TGTGCCCGCAATAGACAGGAAAACACCGGG. As protein: CARNRQENTG. The entire CDR3 is CARNRQENTGQLYF.

This clone was observed a few times. Gene names are mouse gene names. The CDR3 end lies 4 residues beyond the end of the read and is filled in from the germline J gene. V gene TRBV19 combines with J gene TRBJ2-4, with 10 bases identical to TRBD2. The CDR3 covers 15 residues. J gave up 3 bases and V 4 bases, and 5 bases lay outside the gene matches. Germline-derived CDR1 and CDR2 are FNHDT and SITEND (reference sequence). CDR3 sequence: CASSPSTGGQNTLYF. CDR3 DNA (partial): TGTGCCAGCAGTCCCTCGACTGGGGGGCAAAAC.

At least ten counts were recorded for this clone. Mouse gene names and germline throughout. The observed sequence ends 4 residues before the CDR3 terminus, with the missing tail filled in from the germline J gene. V is TRBV1 and J is TRBJ2-2, with D perhaps TRBD1 (5 bases). Germline V gene sequence: CDR1 NSQYPW, CDR2 LRSPGD (reference sequence). Trimming took off 0 bases at V and 4 bases at J, with 9 bases between the two ends. CDR3 length equals 15 residues. CDR3 DNA (partial): TGCACCTGCAGTGCAGATCGGCAGGGCACCGGG. Translating it yields CTCSADRQGTG. The complete CDR3 sequence is CTCSADRQGTGQLYF.

This clone occurred a few times. Gene names and germline match the mouse. The DNA ends 4 residues before the CDR3 does, and the rest of the CDR3 is filled in from the germline J gene. This sequence joins TRBV13-1 and TRBJ2-3; D possibly corresponds to TRBD2 (6 bases). V was shortened by 7 bases and J by 0 bases, with 9 bases between the two germline ends. The V gene's germline CDR1 is NSHNY and CDR2 SYGAGN. The CDR3 runs to 13 residues. CDR3 in amino acids: CASRDSSAETLYF. CDR3 bases read: TGTGCCAGCCGGGACTCTAGTGCAGAA.

Notes on this clone: The gene names here belong to mouse. The read halts 4 residues ahead of the CDR3 end, with the missing end drawn from the germline J gene. J is TRBJ2-4 and V is TRBV13-3, with 9 bases identical to TRBD2. Germline CDR1 is NNHDY and CDR2 is SYVADS. This CDR3 region has 17 residues. J was trimmed by 0 bases and V by 2 bases; bases with no gene match: 7. The CDR3 is CASSDLGLGTSQNTLYF. The CDR3 DNA, read in part, is TGTGCCAGCAGTGACTTGGGACTGGGAACTAGTCAAAAC.

On this clone itself: Mouse gene names apply. The read stops 4 residues short of the end of the CDR3; the missing end is completed from the germline J gene. This sequence joins TRBV14 and TRBJ2-1; 9 bases agree with TRBD2. V lost 4 bases, J lost 3 bases, and 5 bases stayed unmatched. The length of the CDR3 is 15 residues. The germline gives CDR1 SGHDT, CDR2 FRDEAV. This chain's CDR3 is CASSTQLGGYAEQFF. The CDR3 DNA, read in part, is TGTGCCAGCAGTACCCAACTGGGGGGCTATGCT.

Concerning this clone: Mouse germline and gene names are used. The CDR3 end is not reached by the read, which stops 4 residues before it; the germline J gene fills it in. The J gene is TRBJ1-1, the V gene TRBV14, with TRBD1 identical over 9 bases. CDR3 size: 12 residues. The germline CDR1 and CDR2 sequences are SGHDT and FRDEAV. Partial CDR3 DNA: TGTGCCAGCAGCCCGGACAGGGGA. This codes for CASSPDRG. The full-length CDR3 reads as CASSPDRGEVFF.

This clone was seen only a few times. Gene names follow the mouse nomenclature. The read finishes 4 residues shy of the CDR3 end, and the germline J gene is used to complete it. V is TRBV19 and J is TRBJ2-5, with a possible D match to TRBD1 (6 bases). The CDR3 covers 15 residues. Germline CDR1 FNHDT, CDR2 SITEND (reference sequence). Trimming took 4 bases from V and 0 from J, leaving 12 bases between them. The sequenced part of the CDR3 DNA is TGTGCCAGCAGTTTCCCAGGACAGAACCAAGAC. Translated: CASSFPGQNQD. The entire CDR3 sequence reads CASSFPGQNQDTQYF.

As regards this clone: At residue 12, TCRdb's protein disagrees with the DNA translation; the protein shown here derives from the DNA. Genes here carry mouse names. The CDR3 extends 3 residues past the end of the read, so its final part is completed from the germline J gene. The chain employs TRBV19 and TRBJ1-3; TRBD1 might be the D (5 bases). The length of the CDR3 is 15 residues. Trimming shortened V by 3 bases and J by 1 base, and 11 bases separated the two germline ends. Per the germline V gene, CDR1 is FNHDT and CDR2 is SITEND (reference sequence). The sequenced CDR3 bases are TGTGCCAGCAGTACCAGGGAGGAATCTGGAAATACG. Its translation is CASSTREESGNT. The entire CDR3 sequence reads CASSTREESGNTLYF. Looking up the rest from reference TRBV19 and TRBJ1-3 gives the full variable domain: GGIITQTPKFLIGQEGQKLTLKCQQNFNHDTMYWYRQDSGKGLRLIYYSITENDLQKGDLSEGYDASREKKSSFSLTVTSAQKNEMAVFLCASSTREESGNTLYFGEGSRLIVV.

This clone occurred many times. The gene names given are mouse names. The CDR3 goes on 4 residues after the read ends, and that part is filled in from the germline J gene. The chain is built from TRBV13-3 and TRBJ2-5; D perhaps matches TRBD1 (6 bases). The germline V gene encodes CDR1 NNHDY and CDR2 SYVADS. The CDR3 has 12 amino acids. The covered CDR3 bases are TGTGCCAGCAGCACAGGGAAAGAC. It yields the protein CASSTGKD. The complete CDR3 sequence is CASSTGKDTQYF.

Remarks on this clone: Gene names refer to mouse genes. Coverage ceases 4 residues before the CDR3 finishes, and the germline J gene fills in the end. This chain joins TRBV13-3 and TRBJ2-2, with a tentative D call TRBD1 (6 bases). The CDR3 sequence is 15 residues long. CDR1 and CDR2 (germline): NNHDY, SYVADS. Between the trimmed V and J ends, which lost 4 bases and 0 bases, there was a span of 10 bases. The CDR3 sequence: CASSRGHANTGQLYF. The DNA read from the CDR3 is TGTGCCAGCAGTCGGGGACATGCAAACACCGGG. The full variable domain, in which reference TRBV13-3 and TRBJ2-2 provide the parts outside the CDR3, is EAAVTQSPRSKVAVTGGKVTLSCHQTNNHDYMYWYRQDTGHGLRLIHYSYVADSTEKGDIPDGYKASRPSQENFSLILELASLSQTAVYFCASSRGHANTGQLYFGEGSKLTVL.

This clone was detected only a few times. Gene names and germline refer to mouse. The sequenced part of the CDR3 DNA is TGTGCCAGCAGTGGGACCGGGACAGGAAACACA. Translation gives CASSGTGTGNT. The CDR3 reads in full as CASSGTGTGNTEVFF. The chain employs TRBV13-1 and TRBJ1-1; 8 positions agree with TRBD1. The read halts 4 residues ahead of the CDR3 end, with the missing end drawn from the germline J gene. Germline assignment: CDR1 NSHNY and CDR2 SYGAGN. The CDR3 covers 15 residues. Trimming at V came to 3 bases and at J to 1 base, leaving 5 bases not matched to a gene.